This T cell receptor beta chain was observed in a study of shared clonotypes between healthy human individuals. Findings of the study overall: Memory subsets had estimated richness that was generally smaller than that of naive subsets.

Adults of Caucasian background living in Nashville, Tennessee made up all donors. Repertoires were generated with immunoSEQ multiplex PCR, while TCRdb's copy carries only in-frame clones and drops some. The sample holds roughly 2.6 million clones, 85% to 95% seen once. Notes on this clone: Its cognate antigen is unknown.

V shed 3 bases, J shed 6 bases, and the junction held 4 bases outside the gene matches. The CDR3 extends over 14 amino acids. Germline V gene lookup returns CDR1 SGHRS and CDR2 YFSETQ. This receptor was obtained from a man aged 18-30 years in good health. V and J are TRBV5-1 and TRBJ2-1, with TRBD1 matching 9 bases. Sample: naive CD4+ T cells sorted from blood. Regarding subset: CD45RA+ positively selected. The CDR3 region has the DNA TGCGCCAGCAGCTCGGGACAGGGTTTCAATGAGCAGTTCTTC. This translates into CASSSGQGFNEQFF.